What follows are 6 T cell receptor beta chains derived from one specimen sequenced in a study of cytomegalovirus exposure and HLA in healthy donors. Vbeta (60) and Jbeta (13) primers were used in the PCR. Clones were read by immunoSEQ multiplex PCR, and TCRdb kept only the in-frame ones, dropping some. The sample shows some 110,000 clones, approximately 14% of them seen only once. The sequencing sample was made of PBMCs. Receptors were obtained from a female donor in good health and CMV-seronegative.

This clone came up a few times. The chain carries TRBV23-1 and TRBJ1-4, with D unclear. TRBV23-1 is treated as an ORF (open reading frame) with a function not yet certain. This CDR3 comprises 16 residues. V lost 5 bases and J 8 bases, leaving 21 bases between the germline ends. This CDR3 is CASSNPRPEEGEKLFF. DNA of the CDR3: TGCGCCAGCAGTAACCCTCGGCCCGAGGAGGGCGAAAAACTGTTTTTT.

This clone was seen a few times. This rearrangement joins TRBV27 to TRBJ2-7; TRBD2 matches at 7 bases. Unmatched junction bases numbered 6, after V lost 4 bases and J lost 6 bases. The CDR3 loop spans 13 amino acids. The germline V gene encodes CDR1 MNHEY and CDR2 SMNVEV (reference sequence). CDR3 coding DNA: TGTGCCAGCAGTTCGGGACTACGCGCCGAGCAGTACTTC. This encodes CASSSGLRAEQYF.

This clone was counted a few times. The genes are TRBV2 and TRBJ2-5; 8 bases are shared with TRBD2. J lost 4 bases, V lost 7 bases, and 5 bases had no gene match. The CDR3 totals 13 residues. Germline CDR1 is SNHLY and CDR2 is FYNNEI. The CDR3 DNA reads TGTGCCAGCATATTAGCGGGAACAGAGACCCAGTACTTC. It translates to CASILAGTETQYF.

The rearrangement links TRBV6-5 to TRBJ1-2; no reliable D call. CDR3 size: 16 residues. CDR1 and CDR2 from the germline V gene are MNHEY and SVGAGI. The V gene lost 0 bases and the J gene lost 2 bases, with 13 bases spanning the gap. CDR3 DNA sequence: TGTGCCAGCAGTTACTCCAGCCCACTAGGAAACTATGGCTACACCTTC. Amino acid sequence: CASSYSSPLGNYGYTF.

The rearrangement joins TRBV5-6 to TRBJ2-1; 10 bases match TRBD1. Trimming removed 2 bases from V and 2 bases from J; junction bases left unmatched: 4. Looked up from germline, CDR1 is SGHDT and CDR2 is YYEEEE. This CDR3 has 16 residues. The CDR3 sequence is CASSLGTGVPYNEQFF. In nucleotides, the CDR3 is TGTGCCAGCAGCTTAGGGACAGGGGTCCCCTACAATGAGCAGTTCTTC.

The chain recombines TRBV19 with TRBJ1-2; maybe TRBD1 (5 bases). The CDR3 contains 15 residues. V was pared by 3 bases and J by 6 bases, with 17 bases between. Germline assignment: CDR1 LNHDA and CDR2 SQIVND (reference sequence). CDR3 amino acids: CASSISSTALDGYTF. In DNA, the CDR3 is TGTGCCAGTAGTATTTCTTCGACAGCCCTCGATGGCTACACCTTC.